One and the same sample provided the 21 T cell receptor beta chains below, sequenced in a study of blood T cell repertoires in COVID-19. Sequencing used immunoSEQ multiplex PCR; TCRdb keeps in-frame clones, though not all of them. The sample has roughly 460,000 clones; 70% to 90% are singletons. The sequencing input was peripheral blood. These receptors were obtained from a man aged 18 to 29 with COVID-19, enrolled during active disease.

V usage is TRBV2 and J usage is TRBJ1-5; maybe TRBD1 (6 bases). V was clipped by 6 bases and J by 6 bases, with 12 bases between them. The V gene's germline CDR1 is SNHLY and CDR2 FYNNEI. The CDR3 is 13 residues long. The CDR3 coding sequence is TGTGCCAGCAGGAAGGACAGCGGTCAGCCCCAGCATTTT. It is translated as CASRKDSGQPQHF.

The chain carries TRBV11-3 and TRBJ2-5; possibly TRBD1 for D (5 bases). Germline CDR1 SGHNT, CDR2 YENEEA. Trimming stripped 4 bases from V and 0 bases from J, with 15 bases between. The CDR3 has 16 residues. DNA of the CDR3: TGTGCCAGCAGCTCCACACTAACAGGTAACCAAGAGACCCAGTACTTC. Protein sequence: CASSSTLTGNQETQYF.

J is TRBJ1-1 and V is TRBV29-1; D is uncertain. The CDR3 is 14 residues long. V lost 2 bases and J lost 1, with 11 bases in between. CDR1 SQVTM and CDR2 ANQGSEA come from the germline V gene. The CDR3 sequence is CSVESRQANTEAFF. CDR3 coding DNA: TGCAGCGTTGAATCTCGGCAGGCGAACACTGAAGCTTTCTTT.

The CDR3, as DNA: TGCGCCAGCAGCTTGGGTACAGGGGCTGAGACCCAGTACTTC. Translated, it gives CASSLGTGAETQYF. The J gene is TRBJ2-5, the V gene TRBV5-1, with TRBD1 matching over 7 bases. CDR1 and CDR2 (germline): SGHRS, YFSETQ. This CDR3 is 14 amino acids long. With 0 bases clipped from V and 5 bases from J, the junction kept 4 bases outside the gene matches. Supplemented by reference TRBV5-1 and TRBJ2-5, the full variable domain reads KAGVTQTPRYLIKTRGQQVTLSCSPISGHRSVSWYQQTPGQGLQFLFEYFSETQRNKGNFPGRFSGRQFSNSRSEMNVSTLELGDSALYLCASSLGTGAETQYFGPGTRLLVL.

The chain recombines TRBV10-2 with TRBJ1-2; D is possibly TRBD1 (5 bases). The germline gives CDR1 WSHSY, CDR2 SAAADI. Between the trimmed V and J ends, which lost 10 bases and 4 bases, there was a span of 22 bases. The CDR3 is made up of 15 amino acids. CDR3 sequence reads: CATTGRDALSYGYTF. The CDR3 DNA sequence: TGCGCCACGACCGGGAGGGACGCCCTTTCCTATGGCTACACCTTC.

The chain links TRBV6-1 to TRBJ2-7; 12 bases match TRBD2. This CDR3 has 15 residues. V shed 2 bases and J 6 bases; nucleotides not matched to a gene: 5. Germline V gives CDR1 MNHNS, CDR2 SASEGT. The CDR3 nucleotides read TGTGCCAGCAGTGAACTAGCGGGAGGGCCCGGCGAGCAGTACTTC. This sequence encodes CASSELAGGPGEQYF.

The chain joins TRBV11-2 to TRBJ2-1; D unclear. This CDR3 has 19 amino acids. CDR1 is SGHAT and CDR2 is FQNNGV in the germline V gene. Between the trimmed V and J ends, which lost 4 bases and 0 bases, there was a span of 22 bases. Here the CDR3 reads CASSSTRQWVWSSYNEQFF. Written as DNA, the CDR3 is TGTGCCAGCAGCTCGACGCGGCAGTGGGTTTGGAGCTCCTACAATGAGCAGTTCTTC.

This clone has a handful of counts. This sequence joins TRBV2 and TRBJ2-5; TRBD1 is a possible D gene (6 bases). Trimming removed 3 bases at V and 4 bases at J, with 12 bases between. Germline V CDR1 and CDR2: SNHLY, FYNNEI. This CDR3 is 14 amino acids long. CDR3: CASSEQGNGETQYF. As DNA, the CDR3 is TGTGCCAGCAGTGAGCAGGGGAACGGAGAGACCCAGTACTTC.

This clone was found once. The J gene is TRBJ1-1, the V gene TRBV11-3; D is ambiguous. V gave up 6 bases and J gave up 3 bases, with 8 bases separating them. CDR1 SGHNT and CDR2 YENEEA come from the germline V gene. The CDR3 consists of 12 residues. The DNA for the CDR3 is TGTGCCAGCAGATATACAGACACTGAAGCTTTCTTT. It codes for CASRYTDTEAFF.

This clone was found once. The chain uses TRBV28 and TRBJ2-5, with 8 nucleotides matching TRBD1. The CDR3 extends over 15 amino acids. Germline V gene data show CDR1 as MDHEN and CDR2 as SYDVKM. J gave up 5 bases and V 5 bases, and 10 bases lay outside the gene matches. The CDR3 sequence is CASSTSMDRAETQYF. Written as DNA, the CDR3 is TGTGCCAGCAGTACCAGCATGGACAGGGCGGAGACCCAGTACTTC.

The gene calls are TRBV5-1 and TRBJ2-3, with 13 nucleotides matching TRBD2. The germline V gene has CDR1 SGHRS and CDR2 YFSETQ. The CDR3 consists of 17 residues. After removal of 3 bases from V and 4 bases from J, the junction contained 8 bases not matched to a gene. CDR3 region: CASSSSTSGGVADTQYF. DNA of the CDR3: TGCGCCAGCAGCTCGTCTACTAGCGGGGGGGTGGCAGATACGCAGTATTTT. Supplemented by reference TRBV5-1 and TRBJ2-3, the full variable domain reads KAGVTQTPRYLIKTRGQQVTLSCSPISGHRSVSWYQQTPGQGLQFLFEYFSETQRNKGNFPGRFSGRQFSNSRSEMNVSTLELGDSALYLCASSSSTSGGVADTQYFGPGTRLTVL.

The V and J genes are TRBV7-8 and TRBJ2-5; tentative D call: TRBD2 (6 bases). This CDR3 comprises 15 residues. V was shortened by 8 bases and J by 3 bases, with 19 bases between the two germline ends. The V gene's germline CDR1 is SGHVS and CDR2 FQNEAQ. CDR3 loop: CASQDYRTNKETQYF. The CDR3 nucleotides are TGTGCCAGCCAGGACTACCGAACGAATAAAGAGACCCAGTACTTC.

The chain links TRBV5-1 to TRBJ2-1, with D perhaps matching TRBD1 (6 bases). The CDR3 has 12 amino acids. The ends were cut back, 5 bases at V and 7 bases at J, with 10 bases in the middle. Per germline, CDR1 SGHRS and CDR2 YFSETQ. The CDR3 is CASRLQGNEQFF. In nucleotides, the CDR3 is TGCGCCAGCAGGCTACAGGGTAATGAGCAGTTCTTC.

This chain uses TRBV9 with TRBJ1-2, with D perhaps TRBD1 (5 bases). V was shortened by 3 bases and J by 8 bases, with 11 bases between the two germline ends. The CDR3 length is 12 residues. Looked up from germline, CDR1 is SGDLS and CDR2 is YYNGEE. The CDR3 sequence is CASSAGRIGYTF. The CDR3, as DNA: TGTGCCAGCAGCGCAGGGCGGATAGGCTACACCTTC.

The chain has TRBV6-5 and TRBJ2-1; 12 nucleotides line up with TRBD2. V was pared by 6 bases and J by 4 bases, with 4 bases of the junction left unmatched. The germline gives CDR1 MNHEY, CDR2 SVGAGI. The length of the CDR3 is 15 residues. The CDR3 protein is CASRMTSGSYNEQFF. The CDR3 DNA reads TGTGCCAGCAGGATGACTAGCGGGAGTTACAATGAGCAGTTCTTC.

J is TRBJ1-6 and V is TRBV15; D gene ambiguous. The V gene lost 4 bases and the J gene lost 7 bases, with 8 bases spanning the gap. The CDR3 covers 13 residues. Germline V lookup: CDR1 LNHNV, CDR2 YYDKDF (reference sequence). The CDR3 here is CATSTVLNSPLHF. CDR3 sequence (DNA): TGTGCCACCAGCACGGTCCTGAATTCACCCCTCCACTTT.

V gene TRBV7-3 combines with J gene TRBJ2-1; TRBD2 is a possible D gene (6 bases). Germline values: CDR1 SGHTA, CDR2 FQGTGA. V lost 3 bases and J 0 bases, leaving 18 bases between the germline ends. The CDR3 has 18 residues. Here the CDR3 DNA reads TGTGCCAGCAGCTTGCGAACTAGCCCGGGTTTCTCCTACAATGAGCAGTTCTTC. Amino acid sequence: CASSLRTSPGFSYNEQFF.

This rearrangement joins TRBV19 to TRBJ2-1; 11 bases are a match to TRBD2. The CDR3 is made up of 16 amino acids. V gave up 6 bases and J gave up 2 bases; unmatched junction bases: 6. CDR1 LNHDA and CDR2 SQIVND come from the germline V gene (reference sequence). In DNA, the CDR3 is TGTGCCAGTAGCCAACTGGGACTAGCGGCCTACAATGAGCAGTTCTTC. Translation gives CASSQLGLAAYNEQFF.

The chain uses TRBV29-1 and TRBJ1-1; D might be TRBD1 (5 bases). CDR1 and CDR2 (germline): SQVTM, ANQGSEA. V shed 5 bases and J shed 6 bases, with 22 bases lying between them. The CDR3 spans 15 residues. As DNA, the CDR3 is TGCAGCGTTCAGCAGCGGGGCGCGCAGAGCTCTGAAGCTTTCTTT. Its protein is CSVQQRGAQSSEAFF.

The chain joins TRBV11-2 to TRBJ2-3; TRBD2 agrees at 11 bases. CDR3 size: 17 residues. The junction had 7 bases not matched to a gene; V was cut back by 1 base and J by 4 bases. Looked up from germline, CDR1 is SGHAT and CDR2 is FQNNGV. CDR3 sequence reads: CASSLVGLAVWADTQYF. The CDR3 region has the DNA TGTGCCAGCAGCTTAGTGGGACTAGCGGTGTGGGCAGATACGCAGTATTTT.

The V and J genes are TRBV7-5 and TRBJ2-1; TRBD2 was called by the table and not checked on the DNA. TRBV7-5 is recorded as a pseudogene. CDR3 length equals 12 residues. CDR3: CVRSLESNEQFF. The CDR3 DNA sequence: TGTGTCAGAAGCTTAGAGAGCAATGAGCAGTTCTTC.